Listed below are T cell receptor beta chains from one sample, sequenced in a study of blood T cell repertoires in COVID-19. Only in-frame clones appear in the TCRdb table, and some are missing; sequencing was by immunoSEQ multiplex PCR. The data hold 280,000 or so clones, with around 90% observed a single time. What was sequenced was PBMCs or T cells enriched from blood (not recorded which). The receptors originated from a woman aged 18-30 years with acute COVID-19. Each CDR3 is given with its conserved first and last residue. D genes are given only for firm matches. Rows give clone size only sometimes, using once, few, many, or a class for an expanded clone.

NA,TRBV10-1,NA,TRBJ2-3,CASSVTRGGADTQYF,TGCGCCAGCAGTGTGACAAGGGGGGGAGCAGATACGCAGTATTTT
NA,TRBV5-6,few,TRBJ2-2,CASSLRWNTGELFF,TGTGCCAGCAGCTTGCGGTGGAACACCGGGGAGCTGTTTTTT
TRBD1,TRBV10-3,NA,TRBJ2-7,CAISGQGGGSYEQYF,TGTGCCATCAGCGGACAGGGGGGTGGCTCCTACGAGCAGTACTTC
TRBD2,TRBV27,NA,TRBJ2-5,CASTLSGSEETQYF,TGTGCCAGCACTCTTAGCGGGAGTGAAGAGACCCAGTACTTC
TRBD2,TRBV28,NA,TRBJ2-7,CASSPGLAGYEQYF,TGTGCCAGCAGCCCCGGACTAGCGGGATACGAGCAGTACTTC
TRBD1,TRBV11-2,NA,TRBJ2-7,CASSFMGQGFGEQYF,TGTGCCAGCAGCTTCATGGGACAGGGGTTTGGCGAGCAGTACTTC
TRBD2,TRBV27,NA,TRBJ2-1,CASSSLAGEVGNEQFF,TGTGCCAGCAGTTCCTTAGCGGGAGAAGTGGGGAATGAGCAGTTCTTC
TRBD2,TRBV6-5,NA,TRBJ2-7,CASSYLAGTYEQYF,TGTGCCAGCAGTTACTTAGCGGGGACCTACGAGCAGTACTTC
NA,TRBV10-1,NA,TRBJ1-5,CASSAAGNQPQHF,TGCGCCAGCAGTGCCGCGGGCAATCAGCCCCAGCATTTT
TRBD2,TRBV7-3,NA,TRBJ2-1,CASSPVGPTSGRAGEQFF,TGTGCCAGCAGCCCCGTAGGGCCGACTAGCGGGAGGGCGGGTGAGCAGTTCTTC
NA,TRBV10-1,NA,TRBJ2-1,CASSYGTVYNEQFF,TGCGCCAGCAGTTATGGGACTGTTTACAATGAGCAGTTCTTC
TRBD2,TRBV5-1,NA,TRBJ2-3,CASSPTSGTSTDTQYF,TGCGCCAGCAGCCCAACTAGCGGGACTAGCACAGATACGCAGTATTTT
TRBD1,TRBV27,once,TRBJ1-5,CASSPGQGGQPQHF,TGTGCCAGCAGCCCCGGACAGGGCGGTCAGCCCCAGCATTTT
TRBD1,TRBV5-4,NA,TRBJ1-4,CASSLGGRGPGEKLFF,TGTGCCAGCAGCTTGGGGGGCAGGGGGCCAGGTGAAAAACTGTTTTTT
NA,TRBV28,NA,TRBJ2-7,CASSFLEETYEQYF,TGTGCCAGCAGTTTTTTGGAGGAAACCTACGAGCAGTACTTC